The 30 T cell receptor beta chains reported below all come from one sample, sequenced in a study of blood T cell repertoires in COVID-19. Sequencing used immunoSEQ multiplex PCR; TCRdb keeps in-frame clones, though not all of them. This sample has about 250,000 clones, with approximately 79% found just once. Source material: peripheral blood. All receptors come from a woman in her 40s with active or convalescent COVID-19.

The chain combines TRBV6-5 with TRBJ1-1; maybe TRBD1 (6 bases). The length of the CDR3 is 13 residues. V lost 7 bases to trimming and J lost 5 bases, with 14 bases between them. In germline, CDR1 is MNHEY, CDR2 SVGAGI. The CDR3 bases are TGTGCCAGCAACCCACCTCAGGGGACTGAAGCTTTCTTT. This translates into CASNPPQGTEAFF.

This CDR3 reads CASSEQDNTQYF. The CDR3 nucleotides read TGCGCCAGCAGTGAACAGGATAATACGCAGTATTTT. The chain uses TRBV10-1 and TRBJ2-3, with D perhaps matching TRBD1 (5 bases). V gave up 3 bases and J gave up 7 bases, with 8 bases separating them. This CDR3 is 12 amino acids long. From germline, CDR1 is WNHNN and CDR2 SYGVQD (reference sequence).

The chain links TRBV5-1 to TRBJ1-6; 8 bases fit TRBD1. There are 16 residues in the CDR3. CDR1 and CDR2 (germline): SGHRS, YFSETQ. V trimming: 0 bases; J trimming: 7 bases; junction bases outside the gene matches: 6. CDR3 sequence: CASSLGPQGANSPLHF. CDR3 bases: TGCGCCAGCAGCTTGGGCCCTCAGGGGGCGAATTCACCCCTCCACTTT.

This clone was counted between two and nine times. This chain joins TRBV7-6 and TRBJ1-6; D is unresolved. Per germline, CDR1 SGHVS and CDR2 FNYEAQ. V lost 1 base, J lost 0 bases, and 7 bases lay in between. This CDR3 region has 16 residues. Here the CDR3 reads CASSLERSSYNSPLHF. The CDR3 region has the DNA TGTGCCAGCAGCTTAGAGAGGAGCTCCTATAATTCACCCCTCCACTTT. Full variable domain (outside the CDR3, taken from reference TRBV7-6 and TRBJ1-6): GAGVSQSPRYKVTKRGQDVALRCDPISGHVSLYWYRQALGQGPEFLTYFNYEAQQDKSGLPNDRFSAERPEGSISTLTIQRTEQRDSAMYRCASSLERSSYNSPLHFGNGTRLTVT.

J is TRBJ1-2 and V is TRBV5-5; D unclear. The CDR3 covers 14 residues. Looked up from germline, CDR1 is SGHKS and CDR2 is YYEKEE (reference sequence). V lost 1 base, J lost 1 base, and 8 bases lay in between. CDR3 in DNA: TGTGCCAGCAGCTTGTCCCCGAGTAACTATGGCTACACCTTC. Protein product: CASSLSPSNYGYTF.

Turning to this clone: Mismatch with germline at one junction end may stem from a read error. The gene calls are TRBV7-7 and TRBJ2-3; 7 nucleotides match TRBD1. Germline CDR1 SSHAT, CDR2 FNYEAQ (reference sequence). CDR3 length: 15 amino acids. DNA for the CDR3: TGTGCTAGCAGCCGATCAAGACAGGGCGCAGATACGCAGTATTTT. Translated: CASSRSRQGADTQYF.

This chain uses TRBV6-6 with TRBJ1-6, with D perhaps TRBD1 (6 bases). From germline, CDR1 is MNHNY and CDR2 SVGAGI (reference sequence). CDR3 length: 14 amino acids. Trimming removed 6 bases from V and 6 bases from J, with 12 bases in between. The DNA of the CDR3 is TGTGCCAGCAGCCTCGGACAGTTTAATTCACCCCTCCACTTT. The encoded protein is CASSLGQFNSPLHF.

The CDR3 DNA is TGTGCCATCAGTGGGGGAGGGATGGGCAATCAGCCCCAGCATTTT. Translating gives CAISGGGMGNQPQHF. The chain combines TRBV10-3 with TRBJ1-5; D remains ambiguous. Germline CDR1 is ENHRY and CDR2 is SYGVKD. The CDR3 length is 15 residues. Trimming stripped 4 bases from V and 2 bases from J, with 12 bases between.

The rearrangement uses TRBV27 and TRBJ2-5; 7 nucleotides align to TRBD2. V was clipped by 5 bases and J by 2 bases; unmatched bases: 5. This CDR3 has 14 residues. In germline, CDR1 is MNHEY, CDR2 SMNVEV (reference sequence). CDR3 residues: CASSPAGEQETQYF. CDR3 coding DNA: TGTGCCAGCAGTCCTGCGGGGGAACAAGAGACCCAGTACTTC.

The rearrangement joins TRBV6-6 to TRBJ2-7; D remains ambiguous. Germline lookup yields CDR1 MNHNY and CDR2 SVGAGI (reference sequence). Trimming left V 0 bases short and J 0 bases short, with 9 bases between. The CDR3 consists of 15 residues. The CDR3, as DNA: TGTGCCAGCAGTTACTCAACACCATCCTCCTACGAGCAGTACTTC. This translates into CASSYSTPSSYEQYF.

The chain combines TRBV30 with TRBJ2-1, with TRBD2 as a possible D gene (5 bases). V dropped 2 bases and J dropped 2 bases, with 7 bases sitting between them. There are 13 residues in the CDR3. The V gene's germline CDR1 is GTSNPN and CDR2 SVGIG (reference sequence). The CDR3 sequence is CAWSPGTYNEQFF. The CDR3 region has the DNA TGTGCCTGGAGTCCGGGGACCTACAATGAGCAGTTCTTC.

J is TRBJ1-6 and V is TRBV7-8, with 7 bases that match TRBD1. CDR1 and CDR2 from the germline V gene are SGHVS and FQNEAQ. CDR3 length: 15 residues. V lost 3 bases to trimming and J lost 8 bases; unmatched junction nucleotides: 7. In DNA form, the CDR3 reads TGTGCCAGCAGCTTCCGACAGGGTCCCTATTCACCCCTCCACTTT. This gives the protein CASSFRQGPYSPLHF.

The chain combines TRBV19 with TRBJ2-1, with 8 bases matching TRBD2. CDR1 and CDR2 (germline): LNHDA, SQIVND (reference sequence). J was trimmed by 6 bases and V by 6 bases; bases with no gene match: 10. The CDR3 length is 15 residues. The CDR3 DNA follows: TGTGCCAGTAGACGAAGGCTAGCGGGCTTCAATGAGCAGTTCTTC. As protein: CASRRRLAGFNEQFF.

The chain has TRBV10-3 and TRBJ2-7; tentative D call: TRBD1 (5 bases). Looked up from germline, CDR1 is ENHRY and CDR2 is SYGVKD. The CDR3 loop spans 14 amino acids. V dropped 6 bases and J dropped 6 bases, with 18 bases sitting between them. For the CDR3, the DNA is TGTGCCATCAGGTATGACGTCAGGGTGGGCGAGCAGTACTTC. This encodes CAIRYDVRVGEQYF.

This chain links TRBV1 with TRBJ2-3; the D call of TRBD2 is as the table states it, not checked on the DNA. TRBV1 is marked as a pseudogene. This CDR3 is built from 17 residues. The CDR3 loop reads CTSSQGGDYLTTDTQYF. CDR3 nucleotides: TGCACCAGCAGCCAAGGCGGGGACTACCTCACCACAGATACGCAGTATTTT.

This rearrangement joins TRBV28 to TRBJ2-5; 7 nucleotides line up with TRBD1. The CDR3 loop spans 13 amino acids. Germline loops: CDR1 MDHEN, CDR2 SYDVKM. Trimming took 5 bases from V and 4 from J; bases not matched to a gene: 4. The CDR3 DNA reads TGTGCCAGCAGTCATCAGGGGGTAGAGACCCAGTACTTC. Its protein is CASSHQGVETQYF. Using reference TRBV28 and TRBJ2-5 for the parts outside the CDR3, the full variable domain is DVKVTQSSRYLVKRTGEKVFLECVQDMDHENMFWYRQDPGLGLRLIYFSYDVKMKEKGDIPEGYSVSREKKERFSLILESASTNQTSMYLCASSHQGVETQYFGPGTRLLVL.

Here the CDR3 reads CASSSGGSLETQYF. The CDR3 DNA reads TGTGCCAGTAGTAGCGGGGGCTCTTTGGAGACCCAGTACTTC. The chain combines TRBV19 with TRBJ2-5; tentative D call: TRBD2 (7 bases). The CDR3 runs to 14 residues. Germline CDR1 reads LNHDA; CDR2 reads SQIVND (reference sequence). Between the trimmed V and J ends, which lost 4 bases and 5 bases, there was a span of 14 bases.

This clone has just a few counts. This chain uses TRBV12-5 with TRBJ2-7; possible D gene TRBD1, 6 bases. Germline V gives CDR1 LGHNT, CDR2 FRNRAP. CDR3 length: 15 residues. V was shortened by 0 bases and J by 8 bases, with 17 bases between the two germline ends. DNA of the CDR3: TGTGCTAGTGGTTTGGTACAAGGGACACCCAGAAAGCAGTACTTC. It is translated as CASGLVQGTPRKQYF.

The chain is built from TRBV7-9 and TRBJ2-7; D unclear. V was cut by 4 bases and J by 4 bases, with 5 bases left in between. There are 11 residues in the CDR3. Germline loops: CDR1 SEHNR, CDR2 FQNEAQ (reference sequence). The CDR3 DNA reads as TGTGCCAGCAGCTCTATTTACGAGCAGTACTTC. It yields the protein CASSSIYEQYF.

In DNA form, the CDR3 reads TGTGCCTGGCAGCGGGGGCCCAACACCGGGGAGCTGTTTTTT. It specifies CAWQRGPNTGELFF. This sequence joins TRBV30 and TRBJ2-2; 8 bases fit TRBD2. This CDR3 spans 14 amino acids. With 5 bases clipped from V and 2 bases from J, the junction kept 4 bases outside the gene matches. Germline lookup yields CDR1 GTSNPN and CDR2 SVGIG (reference sequence).

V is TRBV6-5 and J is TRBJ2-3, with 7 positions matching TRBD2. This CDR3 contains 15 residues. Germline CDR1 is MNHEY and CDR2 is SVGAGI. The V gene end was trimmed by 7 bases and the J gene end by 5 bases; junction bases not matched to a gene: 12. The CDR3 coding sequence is TGTGCCAGCAACCACCGTCTGGGGGGGGGAGATACGCAGTATTTT. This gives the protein CASNHRLGGGDTQYF.

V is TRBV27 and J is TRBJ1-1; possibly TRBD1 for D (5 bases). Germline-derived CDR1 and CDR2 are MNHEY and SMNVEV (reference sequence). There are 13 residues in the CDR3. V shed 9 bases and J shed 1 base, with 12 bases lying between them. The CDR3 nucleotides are TGTGCCAGTTCGATCCAGGGGAACACTGAAGCTTTCTTT. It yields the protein CASSIQGNTEAFF.

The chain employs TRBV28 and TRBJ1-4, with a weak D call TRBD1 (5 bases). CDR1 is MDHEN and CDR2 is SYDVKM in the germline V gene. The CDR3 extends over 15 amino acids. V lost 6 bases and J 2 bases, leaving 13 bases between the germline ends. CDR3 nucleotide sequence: TGTGCCAGCAGAGGGGCGGGGGGGACTAATGAAAAACTGTTTTTT. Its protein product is CASRGAGGTNEKLFF.

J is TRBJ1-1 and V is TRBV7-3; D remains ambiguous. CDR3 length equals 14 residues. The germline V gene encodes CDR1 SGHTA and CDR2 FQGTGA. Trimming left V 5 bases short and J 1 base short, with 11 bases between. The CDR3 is CASSHGPGNTEAFF. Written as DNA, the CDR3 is TGTGCCAGCAGCCACGGTCCTGGGAACACTGAAGCTTTCTTT. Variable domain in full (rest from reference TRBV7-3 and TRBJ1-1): GAGVSQTPSNKVTEKGKYVELRCDPISGHTALYWYRQSLGQGPEFLIYFQGTGAADDSGLPNDRFFAVRPEGSVSTLKIQRTERGDSAVYLCASSHGPGNTEAFFGQGTRLTVV.

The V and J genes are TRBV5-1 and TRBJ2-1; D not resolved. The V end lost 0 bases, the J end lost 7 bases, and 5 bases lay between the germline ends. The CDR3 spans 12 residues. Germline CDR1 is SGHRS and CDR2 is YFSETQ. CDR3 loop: CASSLDGNEQFF. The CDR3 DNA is TGCGCCAGCAGCTTGGACGGGAATGAGCAGTTCTTC.

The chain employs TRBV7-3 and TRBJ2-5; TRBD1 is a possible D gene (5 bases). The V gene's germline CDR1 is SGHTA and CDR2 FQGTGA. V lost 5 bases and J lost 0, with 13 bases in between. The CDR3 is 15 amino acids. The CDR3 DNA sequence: TGTGCCAGCAGCCCCGAACCAGGGTACCAAGAGACCCAGTACTTC. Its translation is CASSPEPGYQETQYF.

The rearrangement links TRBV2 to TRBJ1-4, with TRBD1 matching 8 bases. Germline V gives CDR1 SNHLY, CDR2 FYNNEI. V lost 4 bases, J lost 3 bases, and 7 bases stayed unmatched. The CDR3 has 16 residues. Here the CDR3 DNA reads TGTGCCAGCAGTGGACAGGGGACGGGGTCTAATGAAAAACTGTTTTTT. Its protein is CASSGQGTGSNEKLFF.

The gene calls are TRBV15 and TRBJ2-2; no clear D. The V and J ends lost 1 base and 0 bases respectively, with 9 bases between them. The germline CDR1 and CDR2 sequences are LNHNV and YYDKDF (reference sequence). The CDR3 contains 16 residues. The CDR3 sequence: CATSRARMTNTGELFF. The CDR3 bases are TGTGCCACCAGCAGAGCCAGGATGACGAACACCGGGGAGCTGTTTTTT.

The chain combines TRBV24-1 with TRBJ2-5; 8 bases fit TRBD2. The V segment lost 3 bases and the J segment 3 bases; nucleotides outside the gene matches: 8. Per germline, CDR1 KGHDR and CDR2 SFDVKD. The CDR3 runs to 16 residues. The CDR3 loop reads CATSDPARGGKETQYF. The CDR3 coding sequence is TGTGCCACCAGTGATCCCGCCCGGGGGGGCAAAGAGACCCAGTACTTC.

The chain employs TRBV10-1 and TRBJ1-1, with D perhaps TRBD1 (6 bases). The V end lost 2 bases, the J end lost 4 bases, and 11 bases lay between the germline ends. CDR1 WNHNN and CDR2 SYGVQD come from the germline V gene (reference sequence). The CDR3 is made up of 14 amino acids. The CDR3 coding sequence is TGCGCCAGCAGTGAGACAGGGATGGGCACTGAAGCTTTCTTT. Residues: CASSETGMGTEAFF.